The present T cell receptor (beta chain) was sequenced within a study of blood T cell repertoires in COVID-19. Study at large: COVID-19 samples collected from the United States, Italy and Spain covered acute and convalescent phases. PBMCs, B-cell-depleted T cells, or T cells provided the cDNA or gDNA that made up the material.

Methods used by the authors: Reference gene primer amplification yielded estimated nucleated cell counts. The method was immunoSEQ multiplex PCR; TCRdb's version includes in-frame clones alone and lacks a portion of them. The V and J calls and the clone size are those of that table, but D and trimming were determined from the DNA. The sample lists roughly 100,000 clones; more than 80% were seen once. There are 12 residues in the CDR3. Trimming left V 6 bases short and J 6 bases short, with 11 bases between. The chain uses TRBV12-3 or TRBV12-4 and TRBJ1-1; D is possibly TRBD1 (5 bases). The sample taken for sequencing was peripheral blood. This clonotype was obtained from a human donor in a cohort sampled during active COVID-19. DNA for the CDR3: TGTGCCAGCAGCCCTAGACAGTCTGAAGCTTTCTTT. Translation: CASSPRQSEAFF.